What follows is one T cell receptor (beta chain) and its context. Its cognate antigen has yet to be identified. Per-base qualities were not stored, and no clone one base away is much larger. Here V drops 6 bases and J drops 6 bases, and the junction holds 6 bases not matched to any gene. Its CDR3 holds 13 amino acids, cysteine through phenylalanine. Only the CDR3 DNA stays, 39 bases, in frame from base 1. This record comes from a study of T and B cells in COVID-19 patients (dated by TCRdb to about 2020). For the wider study: Using TRB and IGH repertoire sequencing of peripheral blood, the study characterized adaptive immunity in COVID-19 patients who had active infection or had recovered. A recovered cohort included around 18 patients who provided about 20 samples, and most of these patients had mild to moderate COVID-19 treated on an outpatient basis. Patients in the recovered cohort had a median age of around 34 years, compared with more than 60 years for patients in the active-infection cohort. In the active-infection cohort, 12 of 20 patients were critically ill and required mechanical ventilation or ECMO. Comorbidities linked to unfavorable COVID-19 outcome were present in 18 of 20 patients in the active-infection cohort. The repository of TCR and BCR sequences included about 69 time points from 37 patients, and more than 8 million TCR sequences were analysed. Because samples were available both during active disease and after recovery, two patients were counted in both the recovered and the active cohorts. An age-matched reference group of a few dozen healthy donors negative for COVID-19 antibodies served as the comparison for repertoire analyses. As many as 9 follow-up blood samples were collected from each patient, and in some individuals these samples spanned different disease stages.

On the study overall, not on this receptor specifically: The recovered cohort had approximately 2,200 exclusive TCR clusters, including about 29 low-pGen clusters. The cohort was considered too small for HLA contributions to COVID-19 susceptibility or severity to be assessed. In patients with COVID-19, the usage of TRBV/TRBJ genes was reported to be strongly skewed. Specific T cell subsets (CD4+/Treg/CD8+) and sorted SARS-CoV-2-responsive or tetramer+ T cells had not yet been sequenced, with those experiments still ongoing. Prospective validation of the reported TCR clusters was stated to be required before clinical use. Few blood samples were available from mildly ill patients while symptoms were present or from severe cases at early time points. During active COVID-19 the TRB repertoires were highly clonal, but at recovery diversity and richness rose above the levels seen in healthy donors.

TRB repertoires were amplified using about 220-500 ng of genomic DNA isolated from blood. Sequencer: Illumina MiSeq. Multiplex PCR with BIOMED2 TRB-A/B primer pools was used to amplify TRB rearrangements. Illumina-compatible adapters and 7-nucleotide sample barcodes were attached to the amplicons in two consecutive PCRs. All library PCRs used Phusion HS II polymerase. Amplicons were gel-purified with the NucleoSpin Gel and PCR Clean-up kit, quantified on Qubit, and pooled at roughly 4.3 nM. The quality of the amplicon pool was checked on an Agilent 2100 Bioanalyzer prior to Illumina next-generation sequencing. Processing in the source paper ran as follows. TRB rearrangements were annotated with MiXCR 3.0.8 using the default MiXCR reference library. Non-productive reads and sequences with fewer than 2 reads were excluded, and each unique CDR3 nucleotide sequence counted as one clone. Clonality, diversity, richness and V-J gene usage were computed in R 3.5.1. GLIPH2 was used to cluster TCRs by CDR3 similarity, and OLGA was used to calculate generation probabilities. GLIPH2 clusters were kept only when the clusters contained at least four unique TCR clonotypes present in at least three individuals. Using fastp at Q25 and MiXCR, TCRdb reprocessed the public reads and kept productive beta chains. Under each unique CDR3 protein, matching rows form one entry showing the most common genes and DNA. TCRdb, not the original authors, processed these V and J calls. The sample data list more than 9,500 distinct CDR3 sequences, and 25% to 35% of these were observed just once. Approximately 26% of the sample goes to the ten largest clones.

The V and J segments used are TRBV12-3 or TRBV12-4 and TRBJ2-3; 7 bases in the junction line up with TRBD1. The sample consisted of blood. The sequence came from a human donor who had recovered from COVID-19. The DNA sequence reads TGTGCCAGCAGACTACAGGGGACGGATACGCAGTATTTT. It is translated as CASRLQGTDTQYF.